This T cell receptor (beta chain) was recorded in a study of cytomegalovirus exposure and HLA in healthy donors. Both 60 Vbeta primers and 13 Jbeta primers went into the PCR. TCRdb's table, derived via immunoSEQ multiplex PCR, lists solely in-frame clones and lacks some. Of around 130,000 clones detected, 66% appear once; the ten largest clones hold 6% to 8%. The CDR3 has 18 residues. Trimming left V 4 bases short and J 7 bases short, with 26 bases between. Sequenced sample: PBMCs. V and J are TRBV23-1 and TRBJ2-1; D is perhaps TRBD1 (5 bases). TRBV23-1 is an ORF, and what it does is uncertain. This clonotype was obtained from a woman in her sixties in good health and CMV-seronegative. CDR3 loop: CASSLMQGAEGFRNEQFF. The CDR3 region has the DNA TGCGCCAGCAGTCTCATGCAAGGGGCGGAAGGGTTTCGGAATGAGCAGTTCTTC.